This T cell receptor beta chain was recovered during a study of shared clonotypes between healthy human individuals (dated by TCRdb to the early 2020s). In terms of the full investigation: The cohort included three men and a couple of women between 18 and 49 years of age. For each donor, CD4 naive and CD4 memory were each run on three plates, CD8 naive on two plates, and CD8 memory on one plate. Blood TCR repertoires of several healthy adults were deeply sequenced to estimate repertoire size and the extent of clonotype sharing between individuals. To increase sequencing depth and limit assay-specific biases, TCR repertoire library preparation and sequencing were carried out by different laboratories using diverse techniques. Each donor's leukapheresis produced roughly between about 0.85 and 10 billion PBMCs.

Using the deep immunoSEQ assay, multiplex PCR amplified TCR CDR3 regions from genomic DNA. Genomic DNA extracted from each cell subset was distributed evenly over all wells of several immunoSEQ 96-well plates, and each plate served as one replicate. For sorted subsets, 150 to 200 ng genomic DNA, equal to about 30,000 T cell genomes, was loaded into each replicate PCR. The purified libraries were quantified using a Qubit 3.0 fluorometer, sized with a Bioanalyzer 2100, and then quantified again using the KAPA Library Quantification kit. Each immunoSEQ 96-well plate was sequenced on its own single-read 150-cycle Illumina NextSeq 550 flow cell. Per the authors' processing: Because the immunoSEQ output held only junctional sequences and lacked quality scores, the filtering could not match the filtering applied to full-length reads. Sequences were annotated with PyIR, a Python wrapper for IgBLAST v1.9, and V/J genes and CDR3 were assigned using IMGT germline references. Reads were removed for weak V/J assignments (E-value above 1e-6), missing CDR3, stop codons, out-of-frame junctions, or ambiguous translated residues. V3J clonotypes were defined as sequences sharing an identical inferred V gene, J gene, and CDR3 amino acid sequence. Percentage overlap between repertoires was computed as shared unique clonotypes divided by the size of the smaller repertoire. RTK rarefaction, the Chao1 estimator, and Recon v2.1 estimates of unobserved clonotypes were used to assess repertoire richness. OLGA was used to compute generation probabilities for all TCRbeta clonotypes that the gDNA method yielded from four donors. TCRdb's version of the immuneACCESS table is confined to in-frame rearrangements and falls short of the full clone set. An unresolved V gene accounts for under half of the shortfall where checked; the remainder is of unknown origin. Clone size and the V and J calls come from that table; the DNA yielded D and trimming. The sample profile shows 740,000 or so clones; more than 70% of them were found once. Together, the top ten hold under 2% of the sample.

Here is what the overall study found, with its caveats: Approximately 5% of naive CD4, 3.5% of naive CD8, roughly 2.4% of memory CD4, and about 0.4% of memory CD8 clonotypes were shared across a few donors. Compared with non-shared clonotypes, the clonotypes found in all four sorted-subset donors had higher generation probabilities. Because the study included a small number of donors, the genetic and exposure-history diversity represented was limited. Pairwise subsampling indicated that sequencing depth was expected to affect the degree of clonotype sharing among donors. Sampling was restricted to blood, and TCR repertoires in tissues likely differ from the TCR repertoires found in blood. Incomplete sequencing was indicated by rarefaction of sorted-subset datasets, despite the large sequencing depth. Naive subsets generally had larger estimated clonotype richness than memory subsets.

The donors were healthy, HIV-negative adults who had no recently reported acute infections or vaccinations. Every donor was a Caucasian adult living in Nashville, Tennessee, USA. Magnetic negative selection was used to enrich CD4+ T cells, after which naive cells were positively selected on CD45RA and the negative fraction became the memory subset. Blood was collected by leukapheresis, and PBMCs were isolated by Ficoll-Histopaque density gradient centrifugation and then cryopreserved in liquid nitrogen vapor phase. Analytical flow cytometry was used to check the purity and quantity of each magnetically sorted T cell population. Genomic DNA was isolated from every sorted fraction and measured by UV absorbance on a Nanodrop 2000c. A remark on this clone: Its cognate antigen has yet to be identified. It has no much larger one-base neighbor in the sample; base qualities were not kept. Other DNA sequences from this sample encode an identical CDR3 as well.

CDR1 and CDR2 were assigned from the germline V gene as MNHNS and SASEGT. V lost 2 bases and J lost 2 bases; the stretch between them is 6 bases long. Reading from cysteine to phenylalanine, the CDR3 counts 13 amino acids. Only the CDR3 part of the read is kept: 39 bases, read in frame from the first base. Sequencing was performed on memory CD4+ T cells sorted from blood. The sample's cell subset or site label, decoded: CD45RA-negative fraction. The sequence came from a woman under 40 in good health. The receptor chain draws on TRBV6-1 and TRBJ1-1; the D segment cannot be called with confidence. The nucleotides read TGTGCCAGCAGTGAACCTGCAAACACTGAAGCTTTCTTT. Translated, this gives CASSEPANTEAFF.